This T cell receptor (beta chain) was documented in a study of blood T cell repertoires in COVID-19. Study-level information: Specimens from acute and convalescent COVID-19 originated in the United States, Italy and Spain.

Sequencing was performed with immunoSEQ multiplex PCR; in TCRdb, only in-frame clones are kept and a portion is missing. The sample carries under 300,000 clones, under 90% recorded once. Residents of approximately 25 US areas, aged about 18 to 95 years, made up the participants. Trimming left V 3 bases short and J 6 bases short, with 10 bases between. The CDR3 spans 13 residues. Germline V gene sequence: CDR1 MNHEY, CDR2 SMNVEV (reference sequence). The sequenced sample was PBMCs or T cells enriched from blood (not recorded which). This chain links TRBV27 with TRBJ2-3; D perhaps matches TRBD2 (5 bases). The sequence came from a woman in her 40s who had recovered from COVID-19. CDR3 amino acids: CASSLAPGDTQYF. The CDR3 nucleotides read TGTGCCAGCAGTTTGGCACCGGGGGATACGCAGTATTTT.